The source of this TCR beta chain is a study of blood T cell repertoires in COVID-19. The CDR3 runs 13 residues. From germline, CDR1 is SNHLY and CDR2 FYNNEI. As for this clone: Germline and junction disagree at one end, which may indicate a read error.

Assay used: immunoSEQ multiplex PCR; TCRdb lists only in-frame clones, some missing. This sample has around 99,000 clones, with approximately 79% found just once. The receptor comes from an elderly woman with active or convalescent COVID-19. The sample consisted of peripheral blood. J is TRBJ2-2 and V is TRBV2; D ambiguous. The CDR3 DNA reads as TGTGCCAGCGGCCGAGACTCCACCCGGGAGCTGTTTTTT. Translation: CASGRDSTRELFF.